The 6 T cell receptor beta chains below come from one sample, sequenced in a study of T cell responses to AZD1222 COVID-19 vaccine. This table comes from immunoSEQ multiplex PCR, and its TCRdb copy is limited to in-frame clones, with some not included. The sample carries about 150,000 clones, roughly nine tenths recorded once. Sequencing was performed on peripheral blood, taken 28 days after the second AZD1222 dose. Receptors were obtained from an adult who received the AZD1222 COVID-19 vaccine.

The chain recombines TRBV11-3 with TRBJ1-1; 9 bases fit TRBD1. This CDR3 comprises 13 residues. V lost 11 bases, J lost 1 base, and 5 bases stayed unmatched. The germline gives CDR1 SGHNT, CDR2 YENEEA. The CDR3 sequence: CAGSDRGNTEAFF. DNA for the CDR3: TGTGCCGGGTCGGACAGGGGGAACACTGAAGCTTTCTTT. The full variable domain, in which reference TRBV11-3 and TRBJ1-1 provide the parts outside the CDR3, is EAGVVQSPRYKIIEKKQPVAFWCNPISGHNTLYWYLQNLGQGPELLIRYENEEAVDDSQLPKDRFSAERLKGVDSTLKIQPAELGDSAVYLCAGSDRGNTEAFFGQGTRLTVV.

J is TRBJ2-3 and V is TRBV29-1; D unresolved. Germline values: CDR1 SQVTM, CDR2 ANQGSEA. V lost 0 bases, J lost 4 bases, and 5 bases lay in between. The CDR3 has 12 amino acids. Here the CDR3 reads CSVEDGPDTQYF. As DNA, the CDR3 is TGCAGCGTTGAAGATGGGCCAGATACGCAGTATTTT.

This clone appeared a few times. This sequence joins TRBV30 and TRBJ2-7, with D tentatively TRBD1 (5 bases). The length of the CDR3 is 14 residues. Germline V gives CDR1 GTSNPN, CDR2 SVGIG (reference sequence). The V and J ends lost 5 bases and 1 base respectively, with 15 bases between them. The CDR3 coding sequence is TGTGCCTGGCACAGGCCCATACCATCCTACGAGCAGTACTTC. Translating gives CAWHRPIPSYEQYF.

This chain connects TRBV18 to TRBJ1-1; no clear D. The CDR3 has 14 amino acids. CDR1 KGHSH and CDR2 LQKENI come from the germline V gene. The germline V and J ends were trimmed by 2 bases and 8 bases, with 15 bases remaining between them. The CDR3 loop is CASSPGVVGAEAFF. CDR3 in DNA: TGTGCCAGCTCACCAGGTGTCGTTGGAGCAGAAGCTTTCTTT.

The chain joins TRBV7-9 to TRBJ1-1; tentative D call: TRBD1 (5 bases). Per germline, CDR1 SEHNR and CDR2 FQNEAQ (reference sequence). This CDR3 is 15 amino acids long. Trimming left V 5 bases short and J 6 bases short, with 19 bases between. CDR3 sequence: CASSPWDDQTSEAFF. Written as DNA, the CDR3 is TGTGCCAGCAGCCCATGGGACGACCAAACCTCTGAAGCTTTCTTT. Full variable domain (remainder filled in from reference TRBV7-9 and TRBJ1-1): DTGVSQNPRHKITKRGQNVTFRCDPISEHNRLYWYRQTLGQGPEFLTYFQNEAQLEKSRLLSDRFSAERPKGSFSTLEIQRTEQGDSAMYLCASSPWDDQTSEAFFGQGTRLTVV.

The gene calls are TRBV5-8 and TRBJ1-4; D unresolved. The CDR3 covers 16 residues. CDR1 is SGHTS, CDR2 YDEGEE, per germline. The germline V and J ends were trimmed by 6 bases and 0 bases, with 15 bases remaining between them. For the CDR3, the DNA is TGTGCCAGCAACTTCCCGCTGAGTGCAACTAATGAAAAACTGTTTTTT. As protein: CASNFPLSATNEKLFF.